Sequencing of this T cell receptor beta chain was carried out in a study of cytomegalovirus exposure and HLA in healthy donors. Study summary: Later analysis reported that the approximately 120 validation repertoires shared the platform of the approximately 690 first-cohort repertoires.

Some clones are missing from TCRdb's copy, which holds only in-frame ones; the method was immunoSEQ multiplex PCR. The sample contains tens of thousands of clones, 90% to 95% of which appear only once. Study-level results: According to the study, 160 or so TCR beta chains were cytomegalovirus-associated.

Losses at the gene ends were 4 bases for V and 8 bases for J; bases not matched to a gene: 7. Germline values: CDR1 GTSNPN, CDR2 SVGIG (reference sequence). This CDR3 is built from 12 residues. About this clone: What it binds is not known.

The sample comprised PBMCs. This clonotype was obtained from a man aged 18 to 30 in good health and CMV-seronegative. The V and J genes are TRBV30 and TRBJ1-1; 7 positions agree with TRBD1. CDR3 region: CAWNLQGHEAFF. As DNA, the CDR3 is TGTGCCTGGAATCTACAGGGGCACGAAGCTTTCTTT.